This TCR beta chain was identified in a study of blood T cell repertoires in COVID-19. On the study more broadly: In each case, the material was cDNA or gDNA derived from T cells, B-cell-depleted T cells, or PBMCs.

In the source study's methods: Amplification of reference gene primers provided the estimated nucleated cell counts. Sequencing was performed with immunoSEQ multiplex PCR; in TCRdb, only in-frame clones are kept and a portion is missing. V, J and clone size were drawn from that table, and D and trimming were deduced from the DNA. Of around 80,000 clones in the sample, roughly four fifths were seen once. The CDR3 loop spans 13 amino acids. Germline V gene data show CDR1 as MNHEY and CDR2 as SVGAGI. The trim removed 9 bases at V and 2 bases at J, leaving 7 bases unmatched. The TCR originated in a man aged 55 to 70 with acute or convalescent COVID-19. Sequencing was carried out using peripheral blood. This chain uses TRBV6-5 with TRBJ2-7, with TRBD1 matching over 7 bases. Here the CDR3 DNA reads TGTGCCAGTAGACCGGGACAGCCCTACGAGCAGTACTTC. Its translation is CASRPGQPYEQYF.